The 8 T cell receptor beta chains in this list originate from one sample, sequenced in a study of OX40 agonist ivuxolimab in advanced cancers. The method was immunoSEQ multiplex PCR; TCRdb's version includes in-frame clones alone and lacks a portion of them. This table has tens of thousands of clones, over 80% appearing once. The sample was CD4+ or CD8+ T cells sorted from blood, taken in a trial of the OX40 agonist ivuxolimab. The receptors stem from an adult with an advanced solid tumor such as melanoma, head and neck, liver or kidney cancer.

CDR3 sequence reads: CASSPYPSGRGSYNEQFF. CDR3 nucleotides: TGTGCCAGCTCACCGTATCCCTCTGGCAGGGGATCTTACAATGAGCAGTTCTTC. The genes are TRBV18 and TRBJ2-1; D is possibly TRBD1 (6 bases). This CDR3 is 18 amino acids long. Per the germline V gene, CDR1 is KGHSH and CDR2 is LQKENI. Between the trimmed V and J ends, which lost 3 bases and 4 bases, there was a span of 22 bases.

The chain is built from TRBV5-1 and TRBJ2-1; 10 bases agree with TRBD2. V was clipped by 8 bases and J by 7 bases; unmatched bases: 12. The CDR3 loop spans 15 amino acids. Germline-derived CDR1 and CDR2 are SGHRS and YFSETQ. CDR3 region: CASQIAGGSYNEQFF. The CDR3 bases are TGCGCCAGTCAGATAGCGGGAGGCTCATATAATGAGCAGTTCTTC. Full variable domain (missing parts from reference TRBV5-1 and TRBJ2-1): KAGVTQTPRYLIKTRGQQVTLSCSPISGHRSVSWYQQTPGQGLQFLFEYFSETQRNKGNFPGRFSGRQFSNSRSEMNVSTLELGDSALYLCASQIAGGSYNEQFFGPGTRLTVL.

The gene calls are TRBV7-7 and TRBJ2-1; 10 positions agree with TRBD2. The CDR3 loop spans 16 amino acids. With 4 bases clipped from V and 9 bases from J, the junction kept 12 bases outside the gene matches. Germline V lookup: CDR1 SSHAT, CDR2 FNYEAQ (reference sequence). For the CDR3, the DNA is TGTGCCAGCAGCTCCGTTGGAGCGGGAGGGCCCCCTGAGCAGTTCTTC. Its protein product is CASSSVGAGGPPEQFF. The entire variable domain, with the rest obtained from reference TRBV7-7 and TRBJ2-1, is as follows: GAGVSQSPRYKVTKRGQDVTLRCDPISSHATLYWYQQALGQGPEFLTYFNYEAQPDKSGLPSDRFSAERPEGSISTLTIQRTEQRDSAMYRCASSSVGAGGPPEQFFGPGTRLTVL.

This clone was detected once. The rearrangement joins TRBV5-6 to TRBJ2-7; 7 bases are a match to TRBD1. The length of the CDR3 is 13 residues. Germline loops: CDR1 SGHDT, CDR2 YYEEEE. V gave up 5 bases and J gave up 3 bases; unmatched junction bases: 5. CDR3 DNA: TGTGCCAGCAGGCCCGACAGGGACTACGAGCAGTACTTC. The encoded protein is CASRPDRDYEQYF. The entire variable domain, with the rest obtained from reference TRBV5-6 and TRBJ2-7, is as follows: DAGVTQSPTHLIKTRGQQVTLRCSPKSGHDTVSWYQQALGQGPQFIFQYYEEEERQRGNFPDRFSGHQFPNYSSELNVNALLLGDSALYLCASRPDRDYEQYFGPGTRLTVT.

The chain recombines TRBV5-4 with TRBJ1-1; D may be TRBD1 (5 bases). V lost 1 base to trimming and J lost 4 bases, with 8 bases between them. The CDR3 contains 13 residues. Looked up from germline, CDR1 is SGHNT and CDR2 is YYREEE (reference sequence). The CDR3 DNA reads TGTGCCAGCAGCTTGCTCGGGGGCACTGAAGCTTTCTTT. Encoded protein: CASSLLGGTEAFF.

CDR3 amino acids: CASSGVRLGNEKLFF. Written as DNA, the CDR3 is TGTGCCAGCAGTGGAGTTAGGCTTGGTAATGAAAAACTGTTTTTT. This sequence joins TRBV2 and TRBJ1-4, with D unclear. The V gene's germline CDR1 is SNHLY and CDR2 FYNNEI. The CDR3 runs 15 residues. Trimming pared 4 bases from V and 4 bases from J, leaving 13 bases between.

The DNA for the CDR3 is TGTGCCAGCAGCGTAGGAGGGAGTCAGAACGGGGAGCTGTTTTTT. Residues: CASSVGGSQNGELFF. The chain links TRBV9 to TRBJ2-2, with D tentatively TRBD2 (5 bases). Germline lookup yields CDR1 SGDLS and CDR2 YYNGEE. There are 15 residues in the CDR3. V was pared by 0 bases and J by 7 bases, with 13 bases between. The complete variable domain, with remaining parts taken from reference TRBV9 and TRBJ2-2, reads DSGVTQTPKHLITATGQRVTLRCSPRSGDLSVYWYQQSLDQGLQFLIQYYNGEERAKGNILERFSAQQFPDLHSELNLSSLELGDSALYFCASSVGGSQNGELFFGEGSRLTVL.

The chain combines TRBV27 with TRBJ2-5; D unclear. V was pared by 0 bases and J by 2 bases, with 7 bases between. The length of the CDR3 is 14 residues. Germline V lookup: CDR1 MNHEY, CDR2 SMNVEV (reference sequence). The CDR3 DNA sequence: TGTGCCAGCAGTTTATCGTGGCGGCAAGAGACCCAGTACTTC. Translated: CASSLSWRQETQYF.